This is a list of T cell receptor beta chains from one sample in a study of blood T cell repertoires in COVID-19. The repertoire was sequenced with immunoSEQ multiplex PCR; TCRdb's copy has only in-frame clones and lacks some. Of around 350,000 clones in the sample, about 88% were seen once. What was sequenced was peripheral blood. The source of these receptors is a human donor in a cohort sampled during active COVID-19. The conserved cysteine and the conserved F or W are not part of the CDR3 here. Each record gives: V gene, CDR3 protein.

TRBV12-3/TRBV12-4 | ASSLPGERKAF
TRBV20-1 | SASPDRGEKLF
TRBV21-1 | ASSNKSGVSSVEQY
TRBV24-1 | ATSDLRQGNTGELF
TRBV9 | ASSVGQGAYYEQY
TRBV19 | ASSTGLWGGGKSGANVLT
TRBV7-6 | ASSLGLAGVNYEQY
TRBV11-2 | ASSLSVYEQY
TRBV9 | ASSVGGNFGQNYGYT
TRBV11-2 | ASSLAGNYGYT